These T cell receptor beta chains were read from a single sample in a study of neurological immune-mediated disorders. Using its own MiXCR run on the 5' RACE reads, TCRdb lists one record per CDR3 protein. The sample includes about 74,000 distinct CDR3 sequences, less than 5.5% of them seen just once. The sample taken for sequencing was PBMCs. All receptors derive from a young man with multiple sclerosis. Each CDR3 is given with its conserved first and last residue. Each record gives: clone size, V gene, J gene, D gene, CDR3 DNA, CDR3 protein. D genes are given only for firm matches. The size entry is marked missing in some rows and otherwise reads once, few, many or a size class.

abundance: many
v_gene: TRBV12-3/TRBV12-4
j_gene: TRBJ2-3
d_gene: TRBD2
CDR3nt: TGTGCCAGCAGTTTTAGCGGGGGGAGGGATACGCAGTATTTT
CDR3aa: CASSFSGGRDTQYF

abundance: many
v_gene: TRBV5-1
j_gene: TRBJ1-1
d_gene: -
CDR3nt: TGCGCCAGCAGCCCCCGGACACAGAACACTGAAGCTTTCTTT
CDR3aa: CASSPRTQNTEAFF

abundance: -
v_gene: TRBV7-2
j_gene: TRBJ1-6
d_gene: TRBD1
CDR3nt: TGTGCCAGCAGCCAGGGACAGGATAATTCACCCCTCAACTTT
CDR3aa: CASSQGQDNSPLNF

abundance: few
v_gene: TRBV28
j_gene: TRBJ1-5
d_gene: TRBD1
CDR3nt: TGTGCCAGCAACCGGGACAGGGGATTTAGCAATCAGCCCCAGAATTTT
CDR3aa: CASNRDRGFSNQPQNF

abundance: many
v_gene: TRBV12-3/TRBV12-4
j_gene: TRBJ2-3
d_gene: TRBD2
CDR3nt: TGTGCCAGCGGGGGGGGCACAGATACGCAGTATTTT
CDR3aa: CASGGGTDTQYF

abundance: many
v_gene: TRBV20-1
j_gene: TRBJ1-2
d_gene: -
CDR3nt: TGCAGTGCTAGAGACACTAACTATGGCTACACCTTC
CDR3aa: CSARDTNYGYTF

abundance: many
v_gene: TRBV5-1
j_gene: TRBJ2-1
d_gene: TRBD2
CDR3nt: TGCGCCAGCAGACTAGCGTTGAACTACAATGAGCAGTTCTTC
CDR3aa: CASRLALNYNEQFF

abundance: many
v_gene: TRBV16
j_gene: TRBJ1-2
d_gene: -
CDR3nt: TGTGCCAGCAGCCCAACGGCAGGGCAGAATGGCTACACCTTC
CDR3aa: CASSPTAGQNGYTF

abundance: many
v_gene: TRBV3-1
j_gene: TRBJ2-5
d_gene: -
CDR3nt: TGTGCCAGCAGCGGCGGTGGAGAGACCCAGTACTTC
CDR3aa: CASSGGGETQYF

abundance: many
v_gene: TRBV5-1
j_gene: TRBJ2-5
d_gene: -
CDR3nt: TGCGCCAGCAGCTTGAGTCCAGGGTCAGAGACCCAGTACTTC
CDR3aa: CASSLSPGSETQYF

abundance: many
v_gene: TRBV5-5
j_gene: TRBJ2-3
d_gene: -
CDR3nt: TGTGCCAGCAGCTTGCGAGCCCCTTTTTTAGCGTTAGCAGATACGCAGTATTTT
CDR3aa: CASSLRAPFLALADTQYF

abundance: many
v_gene: TRBV20-1
j_gene: TRBJ1-6
d_gene: -
CDR3nt: TGCAGTGCTAGATACAGAATAGGTGATTCACCCCTCCACTTT
CDR3aa: CSARYRIGDSPLHF

abundance: many
v_gene: TRBV24-1
j_gene: TRBJ2-1
d_gene: -
CDR3nt: TGTGCCACCAGTGCCGGGGACACCCTACACCCATACAATGAGCAGTTCTTC
CDR3aa: CATSAGDTLHPYNEQFF